The 26 T cell receptor beta chains listed next were all sequenced from one sample in a study of vaccination and CD4 T cells after COVID-19 (dated by TCRdb to 2021 to 2024). The library was obtained by PCR. Sequencing took place on an Illumina iSeq 100. TCR sequencing of DNA from cultured CD4+ T cells used the Oncomine TCR Beta short-read assay at the Johns Hopkins FTIC core. TCRdb cleaned the public reads at Q25 with fastp, built clones with MiXCR and kept in-frame beta chains. Each entry merges the rows of one CDR3 protein and shows their most common DNA and genes. This sample is represented by some 19,000 distinct CDR3 sequences; approximately 39% of them were singletons. Roughly 14% of the sample is held by the ten biggest clonotypes. Their target antigens are unknown. The treatment or condition label for this specimen denotes: approximately nine-day PBMC culture with coronavirus spike peptide pools or control peptides (ViraFEST assay).

Sequenced material: cultured CD4+ T cells from blood. These receptors all stem from a human donor with COVID-19.

The rearrangement joins TRBV5-1 to TRBJ1-2; weak D call: TRBD1 (6 bases). The CDR3 covers 13 residues. The germline gives CDR1 SGHRS, CDR2 YFSETQ. V was cut by 4 bases and J by 2 bases, with 9 bases left in between. The CDR3 nucleotides read TGCGCCAGCAGCGCGGACAGAAACTATGGCTACACCTTC. Amino acid sequence: CASSADRNYGYTF.

The sample holds one count of this clonotype. The chain is built from TRBV10-3 and TRBJ1-3, with TRBD1 matching 7 bases. The CDR3 totals 17 residues. Germline V lookup: CDR1 ENHRY, CDR2 SYGVKD. V was clipped by 10 bases and J by 4 bases; unmatched bases: 19. Written as DNA, the CDR3 is TGTGCCACTTATCGGGACAGAGCCAAAGTAGGAGGAAACACCATATATTTT. It specifies CATYRDRAKVGGNTIYF.

The chain employs TRBV6-1 and TRBJ2-6; D assignment may be TRBD1 or TRBD2 (5 bases each). CDR1 MNHNS and CDR2 SASEGT come from the germline V gene. The length of the CDR3 is 16 residues. Deletions cut 5 bases from V and 0 bases from J, with 11 bases between. The CDR3: CASSTGAGSGANVLTF. Written as DNA, the CDR3 is TGTGCCAGCAGTACCGGGGCCGGCTCTGGGGCCAACGTCCTGACTTTC.

This chain joins TRBV28 and TRBJ1-2, with D uncertain. V lost 7 bases to trimming and J lost 7 bases, with 13 bases between them. Germline-derived CDR1 and CDR2 are MDHEN and SYDVKM. CDR3 length: 12 residues. CDR3 region: CASTGPTTGYTF. The CDR3 DNA is TGTGCCAGCACTGGACCGACGACTGGCTACACCTTC.

This clonotype appeared a few times. The chain joins TRBV7-9 to TRBJ2-5, with 8 bases identical to TRBD1. CDR3 length: 14 residues. The V segment lost 3 bases and the J segment 4 bases; nucleotides outside the gene matches: 4. In germline, CDR1 is SEHNR, CDR2 FQNEAQ (reference sequence). CDR3 DNA: TGTGCCAGCAGCTTTCCAGGACAGGGAGAGACCCAGTACTTC. Translating gives CASSFPGQGETQYF.

This chain uses TRBV6-1 with TRBJ1-3; weak D call: TRBD1 (5 bases). V lost 6 bases and J lost 1, with 10 bases in between. Germline V gene lookup returns CDR1 MNHNS and CDR2 SASEGT. The CDR3 runs 14 residues. The CDR3 loop reads CASRRTGSGNTIYF. CDR3 DNA: TGTGCCAGCAGGCGAACAGGTTCTGGAAACACCATATATTTT.

A word on this clonotype: Because the CDR3's place on the DNA is in doubt, the DNA is left out and the CDR3 is given as listed by TCRdb. The chain carries TRBV7-5 and TRBJ2-2. TRBV7-5 is listed as a pseudogene. The CDR3 is 19 residues long, ends included. The CDR3 is CISVPEAHASRLHTGELFF.

V and J are TRBV20-1 and TRBJ1-5; TRBD1 aligns across 8 bases. Trimming removed 3 bases from V and 5 bases from J; junction bases left unmatched: 6. CDR1 and CDR2 (germline): DFQATT, SNEGSKA (reference sequence). This CDR3 comprises 14 residues. The CDR3 DNA is TGCAGTGCTAGCGGACAGGGAGGCGATCAGCCCCAGCATTTT. Translation gives CSASGQGGDQPQHF.

In this sample, this clonotype turned up a few times. J is TRBJ1-5 and V is TRBV7-9; D not certain. This CDR3 contains 14 residues. Germline V gives CDR1 SEHNR, CDR2 FQNEAQ (reference sequence). Trimming stripped 2 bases from V and 9 bases from J, with 14 bases between. The CDR3 DNA follows: TGTGCCAGCAGCTTACGGGCGGCGGAGGGGCCCCAGCATTTT. Its protein is CASSLRAAEGPQHF.

The J gene is TRBJ2-7, the V gene TRBV21-1; whether TRBD1, the table's D call, matches the DNA was not checked. TRBV21-1 has pseudogene status. CDR3 length equals 13 residues. The CDR3 nucleotides read TGTGCCGGCCGGCCCGGGTCGGAGGACGAGCAGTACTTC. Its protein product is CAGRPGSEDEQYF.

The J gene is TRBJ2-3, the V gene TRBV20-1, with a possible D match to TRBD2 (5 bases). The CDR3 runs 12 residues. Germline V gene data show CDR1 as DFQATT and CDR2 as SNEGSKA (reference sequence). The ends were cut back, 7 bases at V and 2 bases at J, with 10 bases in the middle. The CDR3 region has the DNA TGCAGTGGGACTCGAAACACAGATACGCAGTATTTT. This gives the protein CSGTRNTDTQYF.

The CDR3 sequence: CASSLASAGGPSEQFF. The DNA of the CDR3 is TGTGCCAGCAGCTTAGCTTCAGCGGGGGGGCCGTCTGAGCAGTTCTTC. The rearrangement uses TRBV7-2 and TRBJ2-1; 10 nucleotides align to TRBD2. Germline CDR1 and CDR2: SGHTA and FQGNSA. V was pared by 0 bases and J by 9 bases, with 8 bases of the junction left unmatched. This CDR3 is 16 amino acids long. Supplemented by reference TRBV7-2 and TRBJ2-1, the full variable domain reads GAGVSQSPSNKVTEKGKDVELRCDPISGHTALYWYRQSLGQGLEFLIYFQGNSAPDKSGLPSDRFSAERTGGSVSTLTIQRTQQEDSAVYLCASSLASAGGPSEQFFGPGTRLTVL.

The J gene is TRBJ1-2, the V gene TRBV7-2, with D maybe TRBD1 (6 bases). The ends were cut back, 4 bases at V and 4 bases at J, with 10 bases in the middle. Germline V gives CDR1 SGHTA, CDR2 FQGNSA. The CDR3 has 13 residues. Written as DNA, the CDR3 is TGTGCCAGCAGCTCAGGGGCTTTCTATGGCTACACCTTC. Translating it yields CASSSGAFYGYTF.

The rearrangement links TRBV9 to TRBJ1-2, with D hard to call. CDR1 SGDLS and CDR2 YYNGEE come from the germline V gene. The length of the CDR3 is 14 residues. The V and J ends lost 4 bases and 4 bases respectively, with 14 bases between them. The CDR3 nucleotides are TGTGCCAGCAGCCGGCGGGAGGGTTTCTATGGCTACACCTTC. Protein: CASSRREGFYGYTF.

This sequence joins TRBV5-1 and TRBJ1-1, with TRBD1 matching over 7 bases. V was pared by 5 bases and J by 8 bases, with 3 bases of the junction left unmatched. The V gene's germline CDR1 is SGHRS and CDR2 YFSETQ. This CDR3 has 11 residues. The CDR3 protein is CASRAGQEAFF. The DNA for the CDR3 is TGCGCCAGCAGAGCGGGACAGGAAGCTTTCTTT.

This clonotype was detected only a few times. V and J are TRBV25-1 and TRBJ1-1; D is undetermined. The V gene's germline CDR1 is MGHDK and CDR2 SYGVNS. Trimming shortened V by 6 bases and J by 4 bases, and 9 bases separated the two germline ends. The CDR3 loop spans 12 amino acids. The CDR3 nucleotides read TGTGCCAGCAGGCGAGGTTCCACTGAAGCTTTCTTT. Residues: CASRRGSTEAFF. Drawing the rest from reference TRBV25-1 and TRBJ1-1, the complete variable domain is EADIYQTPRYLVIGTGKKITLECSQTMGHDKMYWYQQDPGMELHLIHYSYGVNSTEKGDLSSESTVSRIRTEHFPLTLESARPSHTSQYLCASRRGSTEAFFGQGTRLTVV.

The J gene is TRBJ1-6, the V gene TRBV19; 7 positions match TRBD1. Germline-derived CDR1 and CDR2 are LNHDA and SQIVND (reference sequence). The CDR3 is made up of 16 amino acids. Unmatched junction bases numbered 10, after V lost 3 bases and J lost 8 bases. The CDR3 reads CASSMGGRGTYSPLHF. The CDR3 DNA sequence: TGTGCCAGTAGTATGGGTGGCAGGGGGACGTATTCACCCCTCCACTTT.

The CDR3 protein is CATSESVTGRETQYF. The CDR3 region has the DNA TGTGCCACCAGTGAGTCAGTGACAGGGAGGGAGACCCAGTACTTC. The chain carries TRBV24-1 and TRBJ2-5; perhaps TRBD1 as D (7 bases). Germline V lookup: CDR1 KGHDR, CDR2 SFDVKD. The CDR3 loop spans 15 amino acids. V was clipped by 4 bases and J by 5 bases, with 16 bases between them.

V usage is TRBV19 and J usage is TRBJ2-1; TRBD2 is a possible D gene (6 bases). Deletions cut 8 bases from V and 0 bases from J, with 14 bases between. CDR3 length: 15 residues. Per germline, CDR1 LNHDA and CDR2 SQIVND (reference sequence). The CDR3 reads CASCAGRHSYNEQFF. For the CDR3, the DNA is TGTGCCAGTTGTGCCGGGAGACACTCCTACAATGAGCAGTTCTTC.

This chain connects TRBV20-1 to TRBJ2-7; 8 nucleotides align to TRBD2. Looked up from germline, CDR1 is DFQATT and CDR2 is SNEGSKA (reference sequence). V was clipped by 7 bases and J by 5 bases; unmatched bases: 7. The length of the CDR3 is 12 residues. The CDR3 spells CSVRGGPHEQYF. The CDR3 coding sequence is TGCAGTGTACGGGGGGGCCCCCACGAGCAGTACTTC.

This clonotype has just one count. The chain couples TRBV4-2 to TRBJ1-5, with D possibly being TRBD1 (6 bases). The CDR3 is made up of 15 amino acids. The germline V and J ends were trimmed by 1 base and 0 bases, with 7 bases remaining between them. Germline values: CDR1 LGHNA, CDR2 YNFKEQ. CDR3 residues: CASSQGTDSNQPQHF. As DNA, the CDR3 is TGTGCCAGCAGCCAAGGGACAGATAGCAATCAGCCCCAGCATTTT.

This clonotype came up once. The rearrangement joins TRBV6-4 to TRBJ2-1; 8 bases are a match to TRBD2. This CDR3 comprises 14 residues. J lost 7 bases, V lost 4 bases, and 6 bases had no gene match. CDR1 and CDR2 from the germline V gene are MRHNA and SNTAGT. This CDR3 is CASSVAGGRNEQFF. CDR3 bases: TGTGCCAGCAGTGTGGCGGGGGGTCGTAATGAGCAGTTCTTC.

This clonotype was seen a few times. The chain joins TRBV18 to TRBJ2-6, with a weak D call TRBD2 (5 bases). V lost 4 bases, J lost 0 bases, and 16 bases lay in between. The CDR3 extends over 18 amino acids. The germline V gene has CDR1 KGHSH and CDR2 LQKENI. CDR3: CASSQPRGPSSGANVLTF. CDR3 DNA: TGTGCCAGCTCACAACCTCGGGGTCCTAGCTCTGGGGCCAACGTCCTGACTTTC. The entire variable domain, with the rest obtained from reference TRBV18 and TRBJ2-6, is as follows: NAGVMQNPRHLVRRRGQEARLRCSPMKGHSHVYWYRQLPEEGLKFMVYLQKENIIDESGMPKERFSAEFPKEGPSILRIQQVVRGDSAAYFCASSQPRGPSSGANVLTFGAGSRLTVL.

This clonotype has just a few counts. The chain carries TRBV6-1 and TRBJ2-3; 10 nucleotides agree with TRBD2. Germline V gene lookup returns CDR1 MNHNS and CDR2 SASEGT. The CDR3 covers 14 residues. Trimming cost V 7 bases and J 4 bases; bases outside gene matches: 5. The CDR3 is CASMSSGGPDTQYF. In DNA, the CDR3 is TGTGCCAGCATGTCTAGCGGGGGCCCAGATACGCAGTATTTT.

This chain links TRBV10-3 with TRBJ2-1; D is ambiguous. Germline CDR1 ENHRY, CDR2 SYGVKD. Trimming stripped 4 bases from V and 5 bases from J, with 6 bases between. The length of the CDR3 is 12 residues. The CDR3 DNA reads TGTGCCATCAGTGCTCAAGACAATGAGCAGTTCTTC. Protein: CAISAQDNEQFF.

The chain has TRBV12-5 and TRBJ2-7; D is unclear. V was clipped by 1 base and J by 5 bases, with 6 bases between them. Germline V gene data show CDR1 as LGHNT and CDR2 as FRNRAP. The CDR3 sequence is 12 residues long. For the CDR3, the DNA is TGTGCTAGTGGTTTGGACATCCACGAGCAGTACTTC. It specifies CASGLDIHEQYF.